This T cell receptor (beta chain) is from a study of PD-1 blockade in classical Hodgkin lymphoma. On the study more broadly: Intravenous delivery of nivolumab at 3 mg/kg to patients occurred every 2 weeks.

The CDR3 length is 14 residues. CDR1 MNHNY and CDR2 SVGAGI come from the germline V gene (reference sequence). Trimming cost V 10 bases and J 7 bases; bases outside gene matches: 10. The protocol was immunoSEQ multiplex PCR, while the TCRdb copy is restricted to in-frame clones and leaves out a portion. This sample has 90,000 to 95,000 clones, with roughly 89% found just once. In every patient, relapse followed autologous stem cell transplantation, while exposure to brentuximab vedotin differed. Complete response, partial response or progressive disease constituted the best response categories observed. Study-wide results and limits: The study found that TCR diversity rose significantly by C4D1 in CD4+ but not CD8+ cells. Repertoires differed for reasons still undefined, possibly disease activity or prior therapy.

A remark on this clone: Its antigen is not identified.

The sample here was peripheral blood mononuclear cells (PBMCs), taken before the second cycle of nivolumab. V and J are TRBV6-6 and TRBJ2-1, with 10 bases that match TRBD1. This receptor was identified in a human donor with classical Hodgkin lymphoma. The CDR3, as DNA: TGTGCCACCGGGGGACAGGGGATCCCTAATGAGCAGTTCTTC. It specifies CATGGQGIPNEQFF.